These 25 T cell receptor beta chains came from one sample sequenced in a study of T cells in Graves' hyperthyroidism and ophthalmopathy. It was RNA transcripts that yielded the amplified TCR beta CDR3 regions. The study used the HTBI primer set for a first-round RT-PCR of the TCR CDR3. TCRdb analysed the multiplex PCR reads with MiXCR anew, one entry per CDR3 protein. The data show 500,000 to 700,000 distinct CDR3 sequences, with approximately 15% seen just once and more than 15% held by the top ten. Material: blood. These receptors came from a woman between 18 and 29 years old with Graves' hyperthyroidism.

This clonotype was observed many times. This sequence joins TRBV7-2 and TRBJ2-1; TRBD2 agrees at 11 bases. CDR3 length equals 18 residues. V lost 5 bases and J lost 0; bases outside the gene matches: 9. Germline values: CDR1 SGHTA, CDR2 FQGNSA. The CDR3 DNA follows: TGTGCCAGCAGCCCGACAGGGGGACTAGCGGACTCCTACAATGAGCAGTTCTTC. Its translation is CASSPTGGLADSYNEQFF.

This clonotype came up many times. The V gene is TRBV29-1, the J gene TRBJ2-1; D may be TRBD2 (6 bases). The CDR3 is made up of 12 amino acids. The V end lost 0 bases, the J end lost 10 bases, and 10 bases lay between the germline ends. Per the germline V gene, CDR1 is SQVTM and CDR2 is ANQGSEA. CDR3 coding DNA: TGCAGCGTTGAAGAAGCCGCGGGGGAGCAGTTCTTC. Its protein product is CSVEEAAGEQFF.

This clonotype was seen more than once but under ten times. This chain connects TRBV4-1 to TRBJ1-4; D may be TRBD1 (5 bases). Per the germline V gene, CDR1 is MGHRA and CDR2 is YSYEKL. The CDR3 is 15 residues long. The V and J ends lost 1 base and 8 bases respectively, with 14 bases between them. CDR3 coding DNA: TGCGCCAGCAGCCAAGCCTACGGGGCGCGGGAAAAACTGTTTTTT. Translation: CASSQAYGAREKLFF.

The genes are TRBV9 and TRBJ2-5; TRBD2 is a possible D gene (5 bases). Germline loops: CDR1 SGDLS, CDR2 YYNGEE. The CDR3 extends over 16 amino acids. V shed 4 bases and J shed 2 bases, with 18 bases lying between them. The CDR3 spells CASSLREGRDQETQYF. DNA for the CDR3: TGTGCCAGCAGCCTCCGCGAGGGTCGCGATCAAGAGACCCAGTACTTC.

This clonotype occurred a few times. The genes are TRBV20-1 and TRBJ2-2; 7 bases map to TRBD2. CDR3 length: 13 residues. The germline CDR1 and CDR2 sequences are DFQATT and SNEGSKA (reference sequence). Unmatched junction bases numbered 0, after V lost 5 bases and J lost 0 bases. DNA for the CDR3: TGCAGTGCTGGACTAGCGAACACCGGGGAGCTGTTTTTT. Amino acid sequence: CSAGLANTGELFF.

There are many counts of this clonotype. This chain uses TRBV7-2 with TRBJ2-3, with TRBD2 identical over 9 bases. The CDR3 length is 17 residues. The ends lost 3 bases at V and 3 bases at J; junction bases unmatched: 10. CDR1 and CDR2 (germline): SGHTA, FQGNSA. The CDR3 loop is CASSLSYAGGGTDTQYF. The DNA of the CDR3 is TGTGCCAGCAGCTTGTCGTATGCGGGAGGGGGGACAGATACGCAGTATTTT.

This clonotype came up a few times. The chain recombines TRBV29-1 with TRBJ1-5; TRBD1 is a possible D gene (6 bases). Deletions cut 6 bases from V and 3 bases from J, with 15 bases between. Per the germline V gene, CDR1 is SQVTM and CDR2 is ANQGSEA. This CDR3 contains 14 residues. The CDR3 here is CSVSRGGTNQPQHF. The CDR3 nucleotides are TGCAGCGTCTCAAGAGGGGGGACCAATCAGCCCCAGCATTTT.

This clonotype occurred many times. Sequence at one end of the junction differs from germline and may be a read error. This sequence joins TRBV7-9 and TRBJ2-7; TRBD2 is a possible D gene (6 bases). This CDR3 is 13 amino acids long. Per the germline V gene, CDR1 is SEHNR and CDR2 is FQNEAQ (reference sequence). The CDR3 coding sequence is TGTGCCAGCAGTTTAGCGGAGGTCTACGAGCAGTACTTC. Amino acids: CASSLAEVYEQYF.

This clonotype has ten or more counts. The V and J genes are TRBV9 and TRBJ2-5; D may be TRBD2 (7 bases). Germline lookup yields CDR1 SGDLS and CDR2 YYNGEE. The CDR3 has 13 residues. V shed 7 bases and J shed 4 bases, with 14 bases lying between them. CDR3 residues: CASWNREGETQYF. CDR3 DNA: TGTGCCAGCTGGAACAGGGAGGGAGAGACCCAGTACTTC.

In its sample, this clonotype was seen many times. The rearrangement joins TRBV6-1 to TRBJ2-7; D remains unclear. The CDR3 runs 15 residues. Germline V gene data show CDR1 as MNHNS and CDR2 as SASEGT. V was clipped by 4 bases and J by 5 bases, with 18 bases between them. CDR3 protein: CASSVHSGSYDEQYF. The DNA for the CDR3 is TGTGCCAGCAGTGTTCATTCCGGGTCCTACGACGAGCAGTACTTC.

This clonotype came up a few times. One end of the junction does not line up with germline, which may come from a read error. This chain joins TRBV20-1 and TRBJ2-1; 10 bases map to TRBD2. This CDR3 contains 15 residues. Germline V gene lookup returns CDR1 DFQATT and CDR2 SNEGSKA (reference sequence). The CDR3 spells CSASKAGGPYNEQSF. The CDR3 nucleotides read TGCAGTGCGTCTAAAGCGGGGGGGCCCTACAATGAGCAGTCCTTC.

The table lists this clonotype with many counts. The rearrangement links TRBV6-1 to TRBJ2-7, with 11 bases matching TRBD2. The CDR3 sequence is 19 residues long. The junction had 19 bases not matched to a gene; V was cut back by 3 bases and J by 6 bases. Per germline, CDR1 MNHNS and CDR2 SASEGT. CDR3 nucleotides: TGTGCCAGCAGTGACGGGACTAGCGGCCCAGAAAGACCTATTATCGAGCAGTACTTC. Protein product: CASSDGTSGPERPIIEQYF.

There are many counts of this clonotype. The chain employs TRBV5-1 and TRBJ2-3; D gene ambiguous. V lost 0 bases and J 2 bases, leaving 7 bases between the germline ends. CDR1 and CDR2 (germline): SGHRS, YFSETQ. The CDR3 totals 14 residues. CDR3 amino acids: CASSLVAVTDTQYF. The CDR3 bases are TGCGCCAGCAGCTTGGTTGCGGTCACAGATACGCAGTATTTT.

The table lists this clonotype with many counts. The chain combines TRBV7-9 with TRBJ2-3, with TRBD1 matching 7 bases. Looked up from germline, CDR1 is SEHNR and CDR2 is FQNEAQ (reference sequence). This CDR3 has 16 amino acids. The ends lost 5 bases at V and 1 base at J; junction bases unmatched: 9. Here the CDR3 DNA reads TGTGCCAGCAGCGTACGAACAGGGGTCGGCACAGATACGCAGTATTTT. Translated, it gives CASSVRTGVGTDTQYF.

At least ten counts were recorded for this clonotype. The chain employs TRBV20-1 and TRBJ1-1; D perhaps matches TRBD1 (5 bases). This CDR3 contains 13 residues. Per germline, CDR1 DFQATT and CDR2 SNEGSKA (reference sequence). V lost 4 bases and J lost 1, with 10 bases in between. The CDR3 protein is CSAMADKNTEAFF. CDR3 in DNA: TGCAGTGCTATGGCGGACAAGAACACTGAAGCTTTCTTT.

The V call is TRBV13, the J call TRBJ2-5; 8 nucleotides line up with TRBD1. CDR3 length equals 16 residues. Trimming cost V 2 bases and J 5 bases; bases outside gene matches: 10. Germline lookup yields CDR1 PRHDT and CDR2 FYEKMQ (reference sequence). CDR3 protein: CASSLRASQGAETQYF. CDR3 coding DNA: TGTGCCAGCAGCTTAAGGGCTTCGCAGGGGGCGGAGACCCAGTACTTC.

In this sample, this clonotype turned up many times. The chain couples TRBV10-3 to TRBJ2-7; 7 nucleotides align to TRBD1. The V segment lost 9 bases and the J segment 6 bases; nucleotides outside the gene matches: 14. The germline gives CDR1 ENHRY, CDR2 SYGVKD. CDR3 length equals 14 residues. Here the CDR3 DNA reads TGTGCCATTGGCCGGGACAGCGGCACTAGCGAGCAGTACTTC. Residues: CAIGRDSGTSEQYF.

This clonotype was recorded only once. The chain's CDR3 is CSVDLAGGEQFF. The DNA of the CDR3 is TGCAGCGTTGACCTAGCGGGAGGAGAGCAGTTCTTC. The chain recombines TRBV29-1 with TRBJ2-1, with TRBD2 matching over 11 bases. Germline V gene lookup returns CDR1 SQVTM and CDR2 ANQGSEA. V lost 3 bases and J lost 10; bases outside the gene matches: 2. The CDR3 sequence is 12 residues long.

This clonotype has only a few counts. CDR3 nucleotides: TGCAGCGTTGAAATCGACAGGGTGGGAGAGACCCAGTACTTC. It codes for CSVEIDRVGETQYF. This chain uses TRBV29-1 with TRBJ2-5; 7 bases map to TRBD1. With V trimmed by 2 bases and J by 4 bases, 7 bases remained unmatched. Germline values: CDR1 SQVTM, CDR2 ANQGSEA. This CDR3 has 14 residues.

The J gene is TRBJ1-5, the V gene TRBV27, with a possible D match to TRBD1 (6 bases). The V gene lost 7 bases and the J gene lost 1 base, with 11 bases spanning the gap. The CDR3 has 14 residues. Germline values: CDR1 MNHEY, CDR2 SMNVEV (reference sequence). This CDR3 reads CASKIRGSNQPQHF. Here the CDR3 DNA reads TGTGCCAGCAAGATTAGGGGGAGCAATCAGCCCCAGCATTTT.

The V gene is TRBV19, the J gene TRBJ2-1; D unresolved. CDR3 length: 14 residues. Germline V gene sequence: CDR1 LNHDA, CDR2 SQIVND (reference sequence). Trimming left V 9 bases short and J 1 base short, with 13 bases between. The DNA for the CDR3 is TGTGCCAGCGCGGCCCCCGAATCCTACAATGAGCAGTTCTTC. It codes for CASAAPESYNEQFF.

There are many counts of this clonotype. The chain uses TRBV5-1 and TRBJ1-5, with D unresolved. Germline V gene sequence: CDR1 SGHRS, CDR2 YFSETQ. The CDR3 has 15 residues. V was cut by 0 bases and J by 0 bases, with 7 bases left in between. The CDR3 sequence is CASSLDGDSNQPQHF. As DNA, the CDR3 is TGCGCCAGCAGCTTGGACGGTGATAGCAATCAGCCCCAGCATTTT.

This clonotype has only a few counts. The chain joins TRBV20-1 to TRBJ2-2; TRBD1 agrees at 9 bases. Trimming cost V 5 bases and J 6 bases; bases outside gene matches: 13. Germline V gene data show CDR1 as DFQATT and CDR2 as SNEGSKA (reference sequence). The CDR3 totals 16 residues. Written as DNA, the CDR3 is TGCAGTGCTTCACAGGGGGCGCGAGTTTCCGCCGGGGAGCTGTTTTTT. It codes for CSASQGARVSAGELFF.

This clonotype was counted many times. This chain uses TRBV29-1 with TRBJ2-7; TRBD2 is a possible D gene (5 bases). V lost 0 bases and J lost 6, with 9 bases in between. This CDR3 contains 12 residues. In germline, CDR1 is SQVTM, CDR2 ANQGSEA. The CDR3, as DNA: TGCAGCGTTGAAGATCGGGGTCGCGAGCAGTACTTC. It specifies CSVEDRGREQYF.

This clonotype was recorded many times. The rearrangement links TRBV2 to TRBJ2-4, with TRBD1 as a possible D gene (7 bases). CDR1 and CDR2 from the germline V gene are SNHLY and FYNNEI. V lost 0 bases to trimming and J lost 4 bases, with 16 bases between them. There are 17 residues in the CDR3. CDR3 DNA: TGTGCCAGCAGTGAAGCGGGGGGCAGGGGGTCAAAAAACATTCAGTACTTC. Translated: CASSEAGGRGSKNIQYF.